These 18 T cell receptor beta chains originate from one sample sequenced in a study of cytomegalovirus exposure and HLA in healthy donors. Both 60 Vbeta primers and 13 Jbeta primers went into the PCR. Method: immunoSEQ multiplex PCR; TCRdb's copy keeps in-frame clones and lacks some. This sample has about 150,000 clones, with approximately 80% found just once. Sequencing was performed on PBMCs. The receptors derive from a man between 40 and 49 years old in good health and CMV-seropositive.

The rearrangement links TRBV29-1 to TRBJ2-5; D uncertain. V lost 5 bases to trimming and J lost 1 base, with 11 bases between them. Germline V gene sequence: CDR1 SQVTM, CDR2 ANQGSEA. The CDR3 has 13 residues. For the CDR3, the DNA is TGCAGCGTTTTTCAGGTCAGCCAAGAGACCCAGTACTTC. Translation gives CSVFQVSQETQYF. Full variable domain (missing parts from reference TRBV29-1 and TRBJ2-5): SAVISQKPSRDICQRGTSLTIQCQVDSQVTMMFWYRQQPGQSLTLIATANQGSEATYESGFVIDKFPISRPNLTFSTLTVSNMSPEDSSIYLCSVFQVSQETQYFGPGTRLLVL.

V usage is TRBV7-9 and J usage is TRBJ2-1; the D gene is possibly TRBD2 (5 bases). Germline lookup yields CDR1 SEHNR and CDR2 FQNEAQ (reference sequence). V shed 1 base and J shed 12 bases, with 10 bases lying between them. CDR3 length equals 12 residues. CDR3 nucleotides: TGTGCCAGCAGCTTAGTTGCGAGCGGGCAGTTCTTC. Amino acids: CASSLVASGQFF.

Details on this clone: Its ends do not fully match the called genes, so a read error is possible. The V and J genes are TRBV6-1 and TRBJ1-1; D gene ambiguous. The CDR3 loop spans 12 amino acids. The V gene's germline CDR1 is MNHNS and CDR2 SASEGT. CDR3 loop: CASSVRGPVLRF. CDR3 DNA sequence: TGTGCCAGCAGTGTTCGAGGGCCAGTTTTGAGGTTT.

V and J are TRBV7-9 and TRBJ2-3, with D unresolved. Germline V lookup: CDR1 SEHNR, CDR2 FQNEAQ (reference sequence). V lost 4 bases to trimming and J lost 6 bases, with 5 bases between them. CDR3 length: 11 residues. CDR3: CASSSLDTQYF. As DNA, the CDR3 is TGTGCCAGCAGCTCCCTTGATACGCAGTATTTT.

The chain couples TRBV7-8 to TRBJ1-2, with 10 bases that match TRBD1. CDR1 SGHVS and CDR2 FQNEAQ come from the germline V gene. The J segment lost 4 bases and the V segment lost 3 bases, leaving 5 bases of the junction unmatched. The CDR3 loop spans 15 amino acids. DNA of the CDR3: TGTGCCAGCAGCTTTCTCGGGACAGGGGCCTATGGCTACACCTTC. Translation: CASSFLGTGAYGYTF.

This chain links TRBV5-6 with TRBJ2-1; TRBD2 is a possible D gene (6 bases). The CDR3 totals 13 residues. The V and J ends lost 2 bases and 8 bases respectively, with 11 bases between them. Germline assignment: CDR1 SGHDT and CDR2 YYEEEE. CDR3 in DNA: TGTGCCAGCAGCTTCGGGAGTCGCGATGAGCAGTTCTTC. It is translated as CASSFGSRDEQFF.

The chain employs TRBV2 and TRBJ1-2, with unresolved D. The V end lost 2 bases, the J end lost 4 bases, and 11 bases lay between the germline ends. The length of the CDR3 is 14 residues. Germline CDR1 reads SNHLY; CDR2 reads FYNNEI. CDR3 in amino acids: CASSETLTSYGYTF. DNA for the CDR3: TGTGCCAGCAGTGAAACCCTTACGAGCTATGGCTACACCTTC.

This clone was found a few times. J is TRBJ1-1 and V is TRBV19; 7 bases map to TRBD1. CDR3 length equals 15 residues. The germline CDR1 and CDR2 sequences are LNHDA and SQIVND (reference sequence). V trimming: 3 bases; J trimming: 1 base; junction bases outside the gene matches: 5. The CDR3 bases are TGTGCCAGTAGTATGGGAACAGGGGCGAACACTGAAGCTTTCTTT. Translated, it gives CASSMGTGANTEAFF.

This clone has just one count. This rearrangement joins TRBV15 to TRBJ1-5, with TRBD1 identical over 7 bases. V was clipped by 1 base and J by 4 bases; unmatched bases: 7. The CDR3 runs to 16 residues. Germline V gives CDR1 LNHNV, CDR2 YYDKDF (reference sequence). The CDR3 loop is CATSRGFAGGNQPQHF. CDR3 in DNA: TGTGCCACCAGCAGAGGCTTCGCAGGGGGGAATCAGCCCCAGCATTTT.

This clone was found once. The chain uses TRBV5-1 and TRBJ2-7; tentative D call: TRBD1 (7 bases). CDR1 and CDR2 (germline): SGHRS, YFSETQ. V lost 6 bases, J lost 4 bases, and 17 bases lay in between. The CDR3 consists of 14 residues. CDR3 DNA: TGCGCCAGCAACGCAGGGGGAGGTTTGTACGAGCAGTACTTC. Its protein product is CASNAGGGLYEQYF.

With regard to this clone: At one of its ends the junction is not consistent with the germline gene, which may arise from a read error. The chain combines TRBV29-1 with TRBJ2-6; TRBD2 matches at 7 bases. Germline assignment: CDR1 SQVTM and CDR2 ANQGSEA. The CDR3 is made up of 14 amino acids. CDR3 nucleotides: TGCAGCGTTTGGGGGGGGTCTGGGGCCAACGGCCTGACTTTC. Protein: CSVWGGSGANGLTF.

The chain has TRBV21-1 and TRBJ2-5; TRBD1, the table's D call, was not compared with the DNA. TRBV21-1 is reported as a pseudogene. The CDR3 spans 13 residues. The CDR3 sequence is CASSRGRVETQYF. The CDR3 DNA reads as TGTGCCAGCAGCAGGGGCCGAGTGGAGACCCAGTACTTC.

The rearrangement links TRBV28 to TRBJ2-5; the match to TRBD1 covers 7 bases. Germline V CDR1 and CDR2: MDHEN, SYDVKM. CDR3 length equals 15 residues. J was trimmed by 5 bases and V by 7 bases; bases with no gene match: 13. The CDR3 spells CASKTWTGEMETQYF. CDR3 nucleotides: TGTGCCAGCAAAACCTGGACAGGCGAAATGGAGACCCAGTACTTC.

This chain uses TRBV5-6 with TRBJ2-1; 10 bases align to TRBD2. CDR3 length: 13 residues. Germline V gene sequence: CDR1 SGHDT, CDR2 YYEEEE. Losses at the gene ends were 9 bases for V and 2 bases for J; bases not matched to a gene: 2. The CDR3 DNA reads as TGTGCCACCGGACTAGCGGCCTACAATGAGCAGTTCTTC. Encoded protein: CATGLAAYNEQFF.

The V call is TRBV5-3, the J call TRBJ1-4; 9 bases agree with TRBD1. TRBV5-3 carries the ORF label, with uncertain function. V was pared by 0 bases and J by 8 bases, with 14 bases of the junction left unmatched. There are 18 residues in the CDR3. The CDR3 loop reads CARSLVCWFRDRDEKLFF. The CDR3 bases are TGTGCCAGAAGCTTGGTTTGTTGGTTCAGGGACAGGGACGAAAAACTGTTTTTT.

The chain has TRBV7-9 and TRBJ2-7; 7 bases fit TRBD2. Germline CDR1 and CDR2: SEHNR and FQNEAQ (reference sequence). The trim removed 3 bases at V and 1 base at J, leaving 3 bases unmatched. There are 14 residues in the CDR3. In nucleotides, the CDR3 is TGTGCCAGCAGCTTTAGCGGGCCATCCTACGAGCAGTACTTC. Residues: CASSFSGPSYEQYF.

This chain connects TRBV11-2 to TRBJ2-1; 11 bases align to TRBD2. The CDR3 is 15 amino acids. V gave up 3 bases and J gave up 9 bases; unmatched junction bases: 7. The germline gives CDR1 SGHAT, CDR2 FQNNGV. CDR3 region: CASSLRLAGSAEQFF. CDR3 nucleotide sequence: TGTGCCAGCAGCTTGAGACTAGCGGGGTCGGCTGAGCAGTTCTTC.

The genes are TRBV19 and TRBJ2-2, with TRBD1 matching 7 bases. V shed 6 bases, J shed 2 bases, and the junction held 9 bases outside the gene matches. The CDR3 is 16 amino acids. Germline CDR1 LNHDA, CDR2 SQIVND (reference sequence). CDR3 in amino acids: CASREPGQPNTGELFF. The CDR3 bases are TGTGCCAGTAGGGAACCGGGACAGCCCAACACCGGGGAGCTGTTTTTT.